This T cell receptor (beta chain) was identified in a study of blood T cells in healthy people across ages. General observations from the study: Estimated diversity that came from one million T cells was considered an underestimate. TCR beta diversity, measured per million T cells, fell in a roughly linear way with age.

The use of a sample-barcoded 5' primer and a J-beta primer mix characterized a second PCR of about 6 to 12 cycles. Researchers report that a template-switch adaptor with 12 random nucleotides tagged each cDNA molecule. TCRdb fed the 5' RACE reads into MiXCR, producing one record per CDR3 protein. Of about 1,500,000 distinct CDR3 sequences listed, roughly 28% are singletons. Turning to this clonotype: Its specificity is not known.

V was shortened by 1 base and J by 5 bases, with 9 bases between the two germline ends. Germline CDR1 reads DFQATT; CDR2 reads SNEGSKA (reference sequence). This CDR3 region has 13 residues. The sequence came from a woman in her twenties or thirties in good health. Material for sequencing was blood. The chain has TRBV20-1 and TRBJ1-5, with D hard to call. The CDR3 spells CSARADRDQPQHF. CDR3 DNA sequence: TGCAGTGCTAGAGCGGACCGGGATCAGCCCCAGCATTTT.